This note documents a single T cell receptor (beta chain) sequence. Original processing methods: Reference gene primers were amplified, and this amplification served to estimate nucleated cell counts. The assay was immunoSEQ multiplex PCR, and TCRdb's table has in-frame clones only and misses some. V, J and clone size reflect that table, while D and trimming were determined from the DNA. The repertoire holds more than 250,000 clones, with approximately 86% as singletons. Cohorts were determined from participant-reported clinical history. This sample was taken from a study of blood T cell repertoires in COVID-19. Study-wide background: T cells, B-cell-depleted T cells, or PBMCs provided the cDNA or gDNA that served as material.

The receptor was derived from a woman aged 18-29 years who had recovered from COVID-19. Sequenced: PBMCs or T cells enriched from blood (not recorded which).

CDR3 DNA sequence: TGTGCCAGCAGCGCCGACAGGGACTTTTACAATGAGCAGTTCTTC. It encodes CASSADRDFYNEQFF. V usage is TRBV6-5 and J usage is TRBJ2-1, with a tentative D call TRBD1 (7 bases). Germline loops: CDR1 MNHEY, CDR2 SVGAGI. V lost 6 bases to trimming and J lost 4 bases, with 16 bases between them. The CDR3 is 15 amino acids.